This TCR beta chain came from a study of blood T cell repertoires in COVID-19. Across the whole study: The origin of the acute and convalescent COVID-19 samples was the United States, Italy and Spain. The cDNA or gDNA used as material had been derived from T cells, B-cell-depleted T cells, or PBMCs.

For this clone: Mismatch with germline at one junction end may stem from a read error.

Per the authors' pipeline: Researchers report that nucleated cell counts were estimated from reference gene primer amplification. Produced via immunoSEQ multiplex PCR; TCRdb's table is partial and in-frame only. That table is the source of V, J and clone size, and D and trimming were worked out from the DNA. This table holds hundreds of thousands of clones, nearly 90% found once. This clonotype originated in a woman between 25 and 40 years old with acute or convalescent COVID-19. The sequencing sample was made of peripheral blood.

The CDR3 reads CASSPGTGALSYEQHF. For the CDR3, the DNA is TGCGCCAGCAGCCCAGGGACAGGGGCACTCTCCTACGAGCAGCACTTC. V gene TRBV5-1 combines with J gene TRBJ2-7; 10 bases align to TRBD1. CDR3 length: 16 residues. Germline assignment: CDR1 SGHRS and CDR2 YFSETQ.